One sample yielded the 3 T cell receptor beta chains listed below, sequenced in a study of T cell repertoires in cytomegalovirus infection. One entry per CDR3 protein, called by TCRdb with MiXCR from the reads. The sample shows more than 650,000 distinct CDR3 sequences, less than 40% of them seen only once. Input material: PBMCs. The receptors here all came from a human donor in good health (CMV status not recorded). Some clones in this sample may be carry-over from other donors' samples.

The chain couples TRBV2 to TRBJ1-1, with D uncertain. The CDR3 sequence is 13 residues long. V was shortened by 8 bases and J by 1 base, with 11 bases between the two germline ends. The germline V gene encodes CDR1 SNHLY and CDR2 FYNNEI. In DNA form, the CDR3 reads TGTGCCAGCCACGGACGGCCGAACACTGAAGCTTTCTTT. This codes for CASHGRPNTEAFF.

This clonotype was seen more than once but under ten times. The chain joins TRBV28 to TRBJ1-2; weak D call: TRBD1 (5 bases). The ends were cut back, 7 bases at V and 3 bases at J, with 24 bases in the middle. This CDR3 is built from 17 residues. Germline V gene lookup returns CDR1 MDHEN and CDR2 SYDVKM. CDR3 DNA: TGTGCCAGCACATTTTTATGGCAGAGAAAAGGGGACTATGGCTACACCTTC. This codes for CASTFLWQRKGDYGYTF.

The chain joins TRBV19 to TRBJ1-5; tentatively, D is TRBD1 (6 bases). The CDR3 length is 12 residues. The ends were cut back, 7 bases at V and 7 bases at J, with 11 bases in the middle. CDR1 is LNHDA and CDR2 is SQIVND in the germline V gene (reference sequence). In DNA, the CDR3 is TGTGCCAGTACGGAAGGGGGACAGCCCCAGCATTTT. Encoded protein: CASTEGGQPQHF.